This T cell receptor beta chain stems from a study of blood T cell repertoires in COVID-19. About the study: COVID-19 samples from acute and convalescent phases originated in the United States, Italy and Spain. T cells, B-cell-depleted T cells, or PBMCs supplied cDNA or gDNA.

In the original workflow: Reference gene primers were amplified, and this amplification served to estimate nucleated cell counts. Sequencing used immunoSEQ multiplex PCR; TCRdb keeps in-frame clones, though not all of them. Clone size and the V and J calls come from that table; the DNA yielded D and trimming. The table records fewer than 250,000 clones, about nine tenths of them present only once. Trimming cost V 0 bases and J 2 bases, with 8 bases left between them. This CDR3 has 15 amino acids. Germline CDR1 is SEHNR and CDR2 is FQNEAQ (reference sequence). The chain couples TRBV7-9 to TRBJ1-3, with a weak D call TRBD1 (5 bases). This clonotype was sampled from a man between 25 and 39 years old with COVID-19, enrolled during active disease. The sequenced sample was peripheral blood. The CDR3, as DNA: TGTGCCAGCAGCTTAGCGTCCAGGGCTGGAAACACCATATATTTT. It specifies CASSLASRAGNTIYF.